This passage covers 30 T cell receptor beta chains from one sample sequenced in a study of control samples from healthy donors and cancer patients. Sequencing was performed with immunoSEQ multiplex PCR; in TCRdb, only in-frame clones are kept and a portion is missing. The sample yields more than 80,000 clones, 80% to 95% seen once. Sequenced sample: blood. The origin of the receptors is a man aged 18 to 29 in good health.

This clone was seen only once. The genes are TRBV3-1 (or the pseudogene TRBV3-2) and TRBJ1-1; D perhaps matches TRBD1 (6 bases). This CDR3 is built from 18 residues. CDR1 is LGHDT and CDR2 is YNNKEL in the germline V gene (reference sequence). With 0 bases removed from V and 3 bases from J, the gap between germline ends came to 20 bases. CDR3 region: CASSQEGIYEAGDTEAFF. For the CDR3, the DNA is TGTGCCAGCAGCCAAGAGGGGATCTACGAAGCAGGGGACACTGAAGCTTTCTTT.

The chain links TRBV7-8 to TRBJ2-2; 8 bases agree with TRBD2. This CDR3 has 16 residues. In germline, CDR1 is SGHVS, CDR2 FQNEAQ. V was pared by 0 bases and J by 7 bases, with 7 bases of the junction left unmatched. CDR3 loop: CASSLARGLVLGELFF. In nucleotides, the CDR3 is TGTGCCAGCAGCTTAGCGAGGGGACTAGTTCTCGGGGAGCTGTTTTTT.

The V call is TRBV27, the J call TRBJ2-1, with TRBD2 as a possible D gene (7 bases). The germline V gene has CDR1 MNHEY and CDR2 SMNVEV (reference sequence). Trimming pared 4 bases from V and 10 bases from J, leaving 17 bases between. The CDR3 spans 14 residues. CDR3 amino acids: CASSSARGAGEQFF. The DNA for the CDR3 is TGTGCCAGCAGTTCGGCTCGGGGGGCGGGCGAGCAGTTCTTC.

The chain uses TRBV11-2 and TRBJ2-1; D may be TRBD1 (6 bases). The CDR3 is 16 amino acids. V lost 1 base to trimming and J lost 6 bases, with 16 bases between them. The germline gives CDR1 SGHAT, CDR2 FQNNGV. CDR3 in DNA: TGTGCCAGCAGCTTAGGGGATCAGGGGATTGGCAATGAGCAGTTCTTC. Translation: CASSLGDQGIGNEQFF. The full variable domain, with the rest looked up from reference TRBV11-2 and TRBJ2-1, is EAGVAQSPRYKIIEKRQSVAFWCNPISGHATLYWYQQILGQGPKLLIQFQNNGVVDDSQLPKDRFSAERLKGVDSTLKIQPAKLEDSAVYLCASSLGDQGIGNEQFFGPGTRLTVL.

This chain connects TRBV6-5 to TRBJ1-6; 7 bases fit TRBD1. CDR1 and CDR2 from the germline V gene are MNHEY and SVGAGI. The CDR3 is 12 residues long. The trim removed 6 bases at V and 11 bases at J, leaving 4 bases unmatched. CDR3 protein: CASRPTGPPLHF. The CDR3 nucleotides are TGTGCCAGCAGGCCGACAGGGCCACCCCTCCACTTT.

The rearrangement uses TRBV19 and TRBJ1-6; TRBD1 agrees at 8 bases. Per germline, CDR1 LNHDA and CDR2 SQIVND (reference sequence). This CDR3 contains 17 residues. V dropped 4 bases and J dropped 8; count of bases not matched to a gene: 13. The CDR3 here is CASSSQKGQGFDSPLHF. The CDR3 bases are TGTGCCAGTAGTAGTCAAAAAGGACAGGGTTTTGATTCACCCCTCCACTTT.

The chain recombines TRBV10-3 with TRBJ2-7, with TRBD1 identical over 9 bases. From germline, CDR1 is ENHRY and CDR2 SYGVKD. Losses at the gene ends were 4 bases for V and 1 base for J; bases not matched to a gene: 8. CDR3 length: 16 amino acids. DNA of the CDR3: TGTGCCATCAGTGGAGGGGGACAGGGCGTTTCCTACGAGCAGTACTTC. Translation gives CAISGGGQGVSYEQYF.

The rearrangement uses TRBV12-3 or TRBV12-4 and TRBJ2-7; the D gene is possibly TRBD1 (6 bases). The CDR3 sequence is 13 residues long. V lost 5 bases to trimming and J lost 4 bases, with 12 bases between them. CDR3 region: CASSTSTGYEQYF. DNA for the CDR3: TGTGCCAGCAGTACCTCGACAGGATACGAGCAGTACTTC.

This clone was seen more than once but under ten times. CDR3 in amino acids: CASSPGPDYGYTF. As DNA, the CDR3 is TGTGCCAGCTCACCGGGGCCGGACTATGGCTACACCTTC. The chain links TRBV18 to TRBJ1-2; perhaps TRBD1 as D (5 bases). Trimming took off 3 bases at V and 3 bases at J, with 8 bases between the two ends. Germline CDR1 KGHSH, CDR2 LQKENI. CDR3 length: 13 amino acids.

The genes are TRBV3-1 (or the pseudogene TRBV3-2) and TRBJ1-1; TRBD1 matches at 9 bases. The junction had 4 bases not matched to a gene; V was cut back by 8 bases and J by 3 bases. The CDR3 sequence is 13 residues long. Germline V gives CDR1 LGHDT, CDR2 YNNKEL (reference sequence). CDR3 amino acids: CASEGQGYTEAFF. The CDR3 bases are TGTGCCAGCGAGGGACAGGGCTACACTGAAGCTTTCTTT.

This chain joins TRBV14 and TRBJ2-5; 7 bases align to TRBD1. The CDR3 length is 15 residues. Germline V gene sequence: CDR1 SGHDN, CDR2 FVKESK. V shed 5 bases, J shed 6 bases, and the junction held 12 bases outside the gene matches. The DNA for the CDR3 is TGTGCCAGCAGCGAGGGACAGCAAATAGTAAAGACCCAGTACTTC. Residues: CASSEGQQIVKTQYF.

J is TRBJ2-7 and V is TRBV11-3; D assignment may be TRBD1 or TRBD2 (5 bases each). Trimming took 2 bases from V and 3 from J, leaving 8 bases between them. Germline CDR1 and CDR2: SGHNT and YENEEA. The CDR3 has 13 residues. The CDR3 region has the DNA TGTGCCAGCAGCTTATTTGGGGGCTACGAGCAGTACTTC. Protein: CASSLFGGYEQYF.

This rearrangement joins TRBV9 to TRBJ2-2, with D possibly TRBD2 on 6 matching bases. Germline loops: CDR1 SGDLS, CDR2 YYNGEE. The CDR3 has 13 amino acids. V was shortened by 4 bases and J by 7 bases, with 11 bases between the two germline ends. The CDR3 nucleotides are TGTGCCAGCAGCCCCACGGGGGTCGGGGAGCTGTTTTTT. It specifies CASSPTGVGELFF.

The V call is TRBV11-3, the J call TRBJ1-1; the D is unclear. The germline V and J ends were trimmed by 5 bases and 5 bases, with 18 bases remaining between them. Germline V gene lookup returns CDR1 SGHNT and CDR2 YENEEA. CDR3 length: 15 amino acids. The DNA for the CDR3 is TGTGCCAGCAGCGCGAGCCGAGGTGGTAGGACTGAAGCTTTCTTT. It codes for CASSASRGGRTEAFF.

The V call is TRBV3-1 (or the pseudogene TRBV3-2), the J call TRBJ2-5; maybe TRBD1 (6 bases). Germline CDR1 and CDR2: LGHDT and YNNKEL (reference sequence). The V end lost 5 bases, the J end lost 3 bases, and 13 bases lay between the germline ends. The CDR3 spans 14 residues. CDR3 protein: CASSSRTVEETQYF. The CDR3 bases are TGTGCCAGCAGCTCCCGGACAGTCGAAGAGACCCAGTACTTC.

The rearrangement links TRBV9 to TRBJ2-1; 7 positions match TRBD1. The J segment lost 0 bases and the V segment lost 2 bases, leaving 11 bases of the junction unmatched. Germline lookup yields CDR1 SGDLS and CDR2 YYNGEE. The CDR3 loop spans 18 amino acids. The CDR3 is CASSVRTGHSSSYNEQFF. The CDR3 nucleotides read TGTGCCAGCAGCGTGAGGACAGGCCATTCAAGCTCCTACAATGAGCAGTTCTTC.

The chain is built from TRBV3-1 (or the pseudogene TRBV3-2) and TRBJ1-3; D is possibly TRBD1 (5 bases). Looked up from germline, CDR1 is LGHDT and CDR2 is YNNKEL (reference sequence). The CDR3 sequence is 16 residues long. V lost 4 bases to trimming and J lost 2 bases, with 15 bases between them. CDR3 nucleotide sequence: TGTGCCAGCAGCCTTTCAGGGATAGTCGCTGGAAACACCATATATTTT. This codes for CASSLSGIVAGNTIYF.

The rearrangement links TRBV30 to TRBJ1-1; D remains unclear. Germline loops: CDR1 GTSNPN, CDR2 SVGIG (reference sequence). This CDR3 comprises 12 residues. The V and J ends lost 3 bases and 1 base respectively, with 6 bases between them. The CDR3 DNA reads TGTGCCTGGAGGACAACGAACACTGAAGCTTTCTTT. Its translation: CAWRTTNTEAFF.

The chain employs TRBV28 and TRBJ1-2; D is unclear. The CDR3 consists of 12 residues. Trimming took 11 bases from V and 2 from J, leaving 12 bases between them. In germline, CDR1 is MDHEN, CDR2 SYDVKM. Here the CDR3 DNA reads TGTGCCGTACTCGGAGAGAACTATGGCTACACCTTC. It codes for CAVLGENYGYTF.

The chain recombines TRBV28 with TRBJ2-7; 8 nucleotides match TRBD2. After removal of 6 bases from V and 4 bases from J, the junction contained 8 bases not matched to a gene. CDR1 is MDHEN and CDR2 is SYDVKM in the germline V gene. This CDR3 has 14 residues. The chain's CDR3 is CASSLGTSWYEQYF. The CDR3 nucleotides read TGTGCCAGCAGCCTGGGGACTAGTTGGTACGAGCAGTACTTC.

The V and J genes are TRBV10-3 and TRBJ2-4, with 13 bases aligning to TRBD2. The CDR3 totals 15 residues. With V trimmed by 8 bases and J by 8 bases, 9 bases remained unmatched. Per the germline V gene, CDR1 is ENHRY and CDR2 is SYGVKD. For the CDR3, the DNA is TGTGCCATCGGACCCGGGACTAGCGGGAATTACATTCAGTACTTC. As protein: CAIGPGTSGNYIQYF.

The CDR3 nucleotides read TGTGCCAGCAGTTACTCGAGACAGGACCGCATCCCGCAGCATTTT. Translated: CASSYSRQDRIPQHF. This chain uses TRBV6-5 with TRBJ1-5; perhaps TRBD1 as D (6 bases). The V end was cut by 0 bases, the J end by 13 bases, with 19 bases between. The CDR3 extends over 15 amino acids. CDR1 and CDR2 (germline): MNHEY, SVGAGI.

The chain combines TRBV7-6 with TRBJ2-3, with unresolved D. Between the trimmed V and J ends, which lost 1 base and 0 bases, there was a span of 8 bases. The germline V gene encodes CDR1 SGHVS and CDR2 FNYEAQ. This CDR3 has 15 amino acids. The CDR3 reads CASSLVSGSTDTQYF. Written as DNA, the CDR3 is TGTGCCAGCAGCTTAGTTTCCGGGAGCACAGATACGCAGTATTTT.

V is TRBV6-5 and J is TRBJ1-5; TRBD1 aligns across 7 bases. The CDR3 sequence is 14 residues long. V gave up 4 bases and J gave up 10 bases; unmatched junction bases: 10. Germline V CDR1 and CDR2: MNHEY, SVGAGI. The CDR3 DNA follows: TGTGCCAGCAGTTCAGGGGGAGGGAGACCACCCCAGCATTTT. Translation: CASSSGGGRPPQHF.

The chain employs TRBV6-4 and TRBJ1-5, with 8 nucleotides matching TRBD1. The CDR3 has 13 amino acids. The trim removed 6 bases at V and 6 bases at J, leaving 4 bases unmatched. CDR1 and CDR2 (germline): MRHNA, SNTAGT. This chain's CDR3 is CASSGQGGQPQHF. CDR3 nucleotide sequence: TGTGCCAGCAGCGGACAGGGAGGTCAGCCCCAGCATTTT.

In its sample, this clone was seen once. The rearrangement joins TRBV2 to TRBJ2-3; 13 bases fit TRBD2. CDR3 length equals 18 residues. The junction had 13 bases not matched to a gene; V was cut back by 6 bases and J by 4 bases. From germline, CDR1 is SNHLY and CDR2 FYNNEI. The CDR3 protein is CASRGTSGGVKGADTQYF. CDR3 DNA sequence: TGTGCCAGCAGGGGCACTAGCGGGGGGGTTAAAGGTGCAGATACGCAGTATTTT.

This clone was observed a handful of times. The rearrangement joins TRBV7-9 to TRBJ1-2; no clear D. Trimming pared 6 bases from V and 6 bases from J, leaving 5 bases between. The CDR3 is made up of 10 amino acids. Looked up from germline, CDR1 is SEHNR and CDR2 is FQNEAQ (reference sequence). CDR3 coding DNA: TGTGCCAGCAGACCGGATGGCTACACCTTC. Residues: CASRPDGYTF.

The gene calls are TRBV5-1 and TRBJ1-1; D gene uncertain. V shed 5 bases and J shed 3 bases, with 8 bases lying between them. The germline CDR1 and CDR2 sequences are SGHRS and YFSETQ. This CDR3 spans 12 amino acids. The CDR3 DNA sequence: TGCGCCAGCAGATGGAGGGACACTGAAGCTTTCTTT. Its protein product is CASRWRDTEAFF.

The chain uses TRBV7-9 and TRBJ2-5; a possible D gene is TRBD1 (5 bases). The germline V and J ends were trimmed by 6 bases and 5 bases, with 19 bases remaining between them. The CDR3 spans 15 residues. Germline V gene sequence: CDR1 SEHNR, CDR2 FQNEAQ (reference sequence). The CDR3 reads CASSTGGRDVETQYF. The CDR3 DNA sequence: TGTGCCAGCAGTACAGGTGGCAGGGATGTGGAGACCCAGTACTTC.

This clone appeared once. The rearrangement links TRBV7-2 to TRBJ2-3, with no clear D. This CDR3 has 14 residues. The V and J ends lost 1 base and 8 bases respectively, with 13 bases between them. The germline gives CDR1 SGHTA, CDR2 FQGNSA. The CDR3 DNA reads TGTGCCAGCAGCTTAGGGGTTGCTCAGGCTACGCAGTATTTT. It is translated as CASSLGVAQATQYF.